This TCR beta chain originates from a study of identical twins. MiXCR, applied by TCRdb to the 5' RACE reads, yields one record per CDR3 protein. The repertoire includes 430,000 or so distinct CDR3 sequences, around 24% of them detected once, and over 2.5% sits in the top ten. CDR1 and CDR2 (germline): MNHNS, SASEGT. V dropped 8 bases and J dropped 0 bases, with 13 bases sitting between them. This CDR3 has 15 residues. These data were also reused for a study on T cells expressing NK-cell markers.

The TCR originated in a woman aged 18-29 years in good health. The rearrangement uses TRBV6-1 and TRBJ2-2, with D tentatively TRBD1 (6 bases). The sample comprised CD4+ T cells sorted from blood. DNA for the CDR3: TGTGCCAGCGATCCGGACAGAACGAACACCGGGGAGCTGTTTTTT. Protein: CASDPDRTNTGELFF.